This T cell receptor (beta chain) was identified during a study of blood T cell repertoires in COVID-19. The table came from immunoSEQ multiplex PCR; TCRdb's copy has only in-frame clones and leaves some out. The sample lists hundreds of thousands of clones; 86% were seen once. V dropped 4 bases and J dropped 4; count of bases not matched to a gene: 10. CDR1 SGHNT and CDR2 YYREEE come from the germline V gene (reference sequence). The CDR3 spans 16 residues. The sequenced material came from peripheral blood. This chain links TRBV5-4 with TRBJ1-2; 10 bases are shared with TRBD1. This clonotype was sampled from a woman aged 55 to 70 with COVID-19, enrolled during active disease. CDR3 sequence reads: CASSGGTGAEVYGYTF. DNA for the CDR3: TGTGCCAGCAGCGGCGGGACAGGGGCCGAAGTCTATGGCTACACCTTC.